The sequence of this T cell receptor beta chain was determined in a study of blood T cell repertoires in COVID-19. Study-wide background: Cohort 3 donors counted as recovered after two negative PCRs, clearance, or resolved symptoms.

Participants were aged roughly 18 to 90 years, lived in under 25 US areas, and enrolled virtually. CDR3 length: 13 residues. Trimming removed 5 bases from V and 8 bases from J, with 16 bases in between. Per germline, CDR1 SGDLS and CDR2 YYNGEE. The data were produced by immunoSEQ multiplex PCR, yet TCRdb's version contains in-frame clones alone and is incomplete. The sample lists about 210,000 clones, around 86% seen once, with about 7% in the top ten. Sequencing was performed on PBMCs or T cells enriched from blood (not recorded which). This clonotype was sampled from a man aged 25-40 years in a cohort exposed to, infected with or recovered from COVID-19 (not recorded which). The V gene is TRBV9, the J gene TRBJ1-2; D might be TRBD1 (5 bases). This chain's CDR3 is CASRTVGEGGYTF. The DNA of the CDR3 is TGTGCCAGCAGAACTGTGGGGGAGGGCGGCTACACCTTC. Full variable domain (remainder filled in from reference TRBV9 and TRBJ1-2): DSGVTQTPKHLITATGQRVTLRCSPRSGDLSVYWYQQSLDQGLQFLIQYYNGEERAKGNILERFSAQQFPDLHSELNLSSLELGDSALYFCASRTVGEGGYTFGSGTRLTVV.